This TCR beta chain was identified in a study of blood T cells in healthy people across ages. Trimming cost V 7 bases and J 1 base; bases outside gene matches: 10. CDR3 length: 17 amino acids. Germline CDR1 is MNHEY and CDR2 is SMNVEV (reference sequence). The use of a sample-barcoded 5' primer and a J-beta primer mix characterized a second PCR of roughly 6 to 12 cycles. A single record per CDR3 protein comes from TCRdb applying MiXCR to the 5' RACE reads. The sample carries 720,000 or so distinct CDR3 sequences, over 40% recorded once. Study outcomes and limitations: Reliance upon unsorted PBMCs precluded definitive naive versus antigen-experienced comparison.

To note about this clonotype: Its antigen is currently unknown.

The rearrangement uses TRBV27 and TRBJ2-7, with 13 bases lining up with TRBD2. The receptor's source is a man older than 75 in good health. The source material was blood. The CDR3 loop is CASIPPGGLAGSYEQYF. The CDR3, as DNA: TGTGCCAGCATTCCCCCCGGGGGACTAGCGGGGTCCTACGAGCAGTACTTC.